This passage covers 28 T cell receptor beta chains from one sample sequenced in a study of T cells in women clearing cervical HPV infection. Generated by immunoSEQ multiplex PCR, the TCRdb table keeps only in-frame clones and is missing some. The listing records about 45,000 clones. The material sequenced was blood buffy coat. Receptor source: a woman between 18 and 69 years old with a cervical HPV16 infection that either progressed to CIN3+ or cleared (not recorded which).

Comments on this clone: The CDR3 extends 3 residues past the end of the read, so its final part is completed from the germline J gene. This chain uses TRBV10-1 with TRBJ2-4; TRBD2 aligns across 7 bases. J gave up 5 bases and V 3 bases, and 4 bases lay outside the gene matches. Germline lookup yields CDR1 WNHNN and CDR2 SYGVQD (reference sequence). This CDR3 is 14 amino acids long. The CDR3 loop is CASSDGGVQNIQYF. The sequenced CDR3 bases are TGCGCCAGCAGTGATGGGGGGGTTCAAAACATT.

Comments on this clone: Read data end 3 residues before the CDR3 end; the end is taken from the germline J gene. The rearrangement joins TRBV6-2 or TRBV6-3 to TRBJ1-2, with unresolved D. The CDR3 totals 11 residues. Germline V gene lookup returns CDR1 MNHEY and CDR2 SVGEGT. Incomplete CDR3 DNA: TGTGCCAGCAGACGCACAGATACC. Its translation is CASRRTDT. Given in full, the CDR3 is CASRRTDTYTF.

Remarks on this clone: The read comes to an end 3 residues before the CDR3 does, leaving the germline J gene to fill in the end. This rearrangement joins TRBV19 to TRBJ2-2, with a possible D match to TRBD2 (7 bases). The CDR3 sequence is 14 residues long. In germline, CDR1 is LNHDA, CDR2 SQIVND (reference sequence). The CDR3 protein is CASSILQGGEKLFF. Partial CDR3 DNA: TGTGCCAGTAGTATTTTACAGGGAGGGGAAAAG.

Points on this clone: The read stops 3 residues short of the end of the CDR3; the missing end is completed from the germline J gene. The chain is built from TRBV5-4 and TRBJ2-1; 8 bases agree with TRBD2. The V and J ends lost 9 bases and 6 bases, in that order; junction bases with no gene match: 11. CDR1 is SGHNT, CDR2 YYREEE, per germline (reference sequence). The CDR3 spans 14 residues. CDR3 bases read: TGTGCCACCAATTCAGCGGGAGTGGGCAATGAG. This codes for CATNSAGVGNE. The CDR3 as a whole reads CATNSAGVGNEQFF.

Note on this clone: The read is 3 residues too short to cover the CDR3 end, so that end is filled in from the germline J gene. The V call is TRBV20-1, the J call TRBJ2-1; D is perhaps TRBD2 (6 bases). The germline V and J ends were trimmed by 3 bases and 8 bases, with 14 bases remaining between them. The CDR3 totals 13 residues. CDR1 is DFQATT, CDR2 SNEGSKA, per germline (reference sequence). CDR3 amino acids: CSASGRAVDEQFF. CDR3 bases read: TGCAGTGCTAGCGGGAGAGCGGTTGATGAG.

CDR3 sequence: CASSFRGRGNTGELFF. CDR3 bases read: TGCGCCAGCAGCTTTCGGGGCAGGGGTAACACCGGGGAG. The rearrangement joins TRBV5-1 to TRBJ2-2; D might be TRBD1 (6 bases). The CDR3 end lies 3 residues beyond the end of the read and is filled in from the germline J gene. Germline lookup yields CDR1 SGHRS and CDR2 YFSETQ. The CDR3 contains 16 residues. V dropped 2 bases and J dropped 2 bases, with 13 bases sitting between them.

Comments on this clone: The CDR3 extends 3 residues past the end of the read, so its final part is completed from the germline J gene. This sequence joins TRBV30 and TRBJ1-1, with D possibly TRBD1 on 6 matching bases. V gave up 5 bases and J gave up 2 bases, with 12 bases separating them. The CDR3 runs to 13 residues. Germline-derived CDR1 and CDR2 are GTSNPN and SVGIG (reference sequence). The chain's CDR3 is CAWDRTANTEAFF. The covered CDR3 bases are TGTGCCTGGGACCGGACAGCTAACACTGAA.

Of note for this clone: The read terminates 3 residues ahead of where the CDR3 ends, so the germline J gene completes it. The chain uses TRBV12-3 or TRBV12-4 and TRBJ2-4; 10 nucleotides align to TRBD2. This CDR3 spans 16 amino acids. V was clipped by 6 bases and J by 1 base; unmatched bases: 6. CDR3 bases read: TGTGCCAGCAGGGGTAAGCGGGGGGGTGCCAAAAACATT. Its translation: CASRGKRGGAKNI. The whole CDR3 sequence reads CASRGKRGGAKNIQYF.

Turning to this clone: The read gets to within 3 residues of the CDR3 end, and the germline J gene fills in the rest. The V call is TRBV5-4, the J call TRBJ2-5; 9 positions agree with TRBD2. Germline CDR1 SGHNT, CDR2 YYREEE (reference sequence). The CDR3 consists of 14 residues. CDR3: CASSGAGGLGTQYF. CDR3 DNA (partial): TGTGCCAGTTCTGGGGCGGGGGGGCTCGGTACC.

Note on this clone: The read terminates 3 residues before the CDR3 end, so the remaining end is supplied by the germline J gene. This chain links TRBV25-1 with TRBJ2-3; D is possibly TRBD2 (5 bases). The length of the CDR3 is 12 residues. The germline V and J ends were trimmed by 9 bases and 5 bases, with 12 bases remaining between them. Germline loops: CDR1 MGHDK, CDR2 SYGVNS. CDR3 in amino acids: CASGLREDTQYF. The sequenced part of the CDR3 DNA is TGTGCCAGTGGACTCCGAGAAGATACG.

A remark on this clone: Read sequence stops 3 residues before the CDR3 end, and the germline J gene provides the missing end. The chain carries TRBV7-2 and TRBJ2-1, with D unclear. The germline gives CDR1 SGHTA, CDR2 FQGNSA. The V end lost 3 bases, the J end lost 6 bases, and 12 bases lay between the germline ends. CDR3 length: 14 amino acids. CDR3 residues: CASSLVKALNEQFF. The covered CDR3 bases are TGTGCCAGCAGCTTGGTGAAAGCCCTCAATGAG. The full variable domain, with the rest looked up from reference TRBV7-2 and TRBJ2-1, is GAGVSQSPSNKVTEKGKDVELRCDPISGHTALYWYRQSLGQGLEFLIYFQGNSAPDKSGLPSDRFSAERTGGSVSTLTIQRTQQEDSAVYLCASSLVKALNEQFFGPGTRLTVL.

As to this clone: Coverage ceases 3 residues before the CDR3 finishes, and the germline J gene fills in the end. The chain joins TRBV11-2 to TRBJ1-5; TRBD1 aligns across 9 bases. From germline, CDR1 is SGHAT and CDR2 FQNNGV. The ends lost 5 bases at V and 7 bases at J; junction bases unmatched: 6. The length of the CDR3 is 14 residues. The CDR3 bases that were read are TGTGCCAGCAGCCGGGACAGGGTGGGCCAGCCC. Translated: CASSRDRVGQP. The whole CDR3 protein reads CASSRDRVGQPQHF.

Note on this clone: The missing CDR3 end, 3 residues past where the read stops, is filled in from the germline J gene. This sequence joins TRBV20-1 and TRBJ2-1; D is perhaps TRBD2 (7 bases). This CDR3 is built from 14 residues. Germline V gene data show CDR1 as DFQATT and CDR2 as SNEGSKA (reference sequence). V was cut by 5 bases and J by 0 bases, with 11 bases left in between. The CDR3 sequence is CSAGGASSYNEQFF. The covered CDR3 bases are TGCAGTGCTGGGGGGGCGTCCTCCTACAATGAG.

As to this clone: The read comes to an end 3 residues before the CDR3 does, leaving the germline J gene to fill in the end. The chain recombines TRBV29-1 with TRBJ2-7; a possible D gene is TRBD2 (7 bases). Trimming took 0 bases from V and 1 from J, leaving 19 bases between them. Germline values: CDR1 SQVTM, CDR2 ANQGSEA. The CDR3 length is 17 residues. The DNA read from the CDR3 is TGCAGCGTTGAAGATTCCTGGGGGCAGGGAGGGTCCTACGAG. Translating gives CSVEDSWGQGGSYE. In full, the CDR3 is CSVEDSWGQGGSYEQYF.

Of note for this clone: The CDR3 goes on 3 residues after the read ends, and that part is filled in from the germline J gene. The chain recombines TRBV20-1 with TRBJ2-1; 14 bases line up with TRBD2. The CDR3 runs 16 residues. Germline lookup yields CDR1 DFQATT and CDR2 SNEGSKA (reference sequence). Trimming cost V 0 bases and J 8 bases; bases outside gene matches: 6. The covered CDR3 bases are TGCAGTGCTAGAGACGCGGGACTAGCGGGGGTCTATGAG. It is translated as CSARDAGLAGVYE. The whole CDR3 region reads CSARDAGLAGVYEQFF.

With respect to this clone: With the read ending 3 residues before the CDR3 end, the germline J gene is used to fill in that end. The chain carries TRBV5-1 and TRBJ2-7; 9 positions agree with TRBD2. J lost 3 bases, V lost 5 bases, and 3 bases had no gene match. CDR3 length: 13 amino acids. Germline loops: CDR1 SGHRS, CDR2 YFSETQ. The part of the CDR3 DNA that was read is TGCGCCAGCAGTCGCGGGGGGGACTACGAG. Translated, it gives CASSRGGDYE. The whole CDR3 sequence is CASSRGGDYEQYF.

The CDR3 region is CASSLGKTVSYDYTF. CDR3 DNA (partial): TGTGCCAGCAGCTTAGGAAAGACAGTGTCCTACGAC. V usage is TRBV7-9 and J usage is TRBJ1-2; perhaps TRBD1 as D (5 bases). The read terminates 3 residues ahead of where the CDR3 ends, so the germline J gene completes it. This CDR3 is built from 15 residues. Germline loops: CDR1 SEHNR, CDR2 FQNEAQ (reference sequence).

Remarks on this clone: The read is 3 residues too short to cover the CDR3 end, so that end is filled in from the germline J gene. The chain carries TRBV7-9 and TRBJ2-7, with TRBD1 matching 7 bases. J gave up 4 bases and V 1 base, and 4 bases lay outside the gene matches. CDR3 length: 14 amino acids. Germline V gene sequence: CDR1 SEHNR, CDR2 FQNEAQ (reference sequence). CDR3 bases read: TGTGCCAGCAGCTTAGACAGGGGCCCTTACGAG. Its translation: CASSLDRGPYE. The CDR3, in full, reads CASSLDRGPYEQYF.

Of note for this clone: The sequenced fragment ends 3 residues before the CDR3 boundary, so the rest is inferred from the germline J gene. This chain links TRBV11-2 with TRBJ2-2, with unresolved D. With 6 bases removed from V and 5 bases from J, the gap between germline ends came to 4 bases. Germline CDR1 is SGHAT and CDR2 is FQNNGV. This CDR3 spans 11 amino acids. The CDR3 bases that were read are TGTGCCAGCAGAGCTACCGGGGAG. Amino acid sequence: CASRATGE. The CDR3 in its entirety is CASRATGELFF.

About this clone: The observed sequence ends 3 residues before the CDR3 terminus, with the missing tail filled in from the germline J gene. The genes are TRBV20-1 and TRBJ1-6; D remains ambiguous. This CDR3 has 15 residues. Germline V lookup: CDR1 DFQATT, CDR2 SNEGSKA (reference sequence). V shed 3 bases and J shed 5 bases, with 14 bases lying between them. The CDR3 DNA, read in part, is TGCAGTGCTAGTCATGCGGGGTTCCATAATTCACCC. Translating gives CSASHAGFHNSP. The CDR3 as a whole reads CSASHAGFHNSPLHF.

Worth noting for this clone: The read is 3 residues too short to cover the CDR3 end, so that end is filled in from the germline J gene. This chain links TRBV20-1 with TRBJ2-1; 8 bases map to TRBD1. Trimming at V came to 6 bases and at J to 5 bases, leaving 9 bases not matched to a gene. The CDR3 extends over 14 amino acids. Per the germline V gene, CDR1 is DFQATT and CDR2 is SNEGSKA (reference sequence). Partial CDR3 DNA: TGCAGTGCCTACGGACAGGGCCCAAACAATGAG. It codes for CSAYGQGPNNE. From start to end, the CDR3 is CSAYGQGPNNEQFF.

Turning to this clone: The CDR3 end lies 3 residues beyond the end of the read and is filled in from the germline J gene. This chain links TRBV18 with TRBJ2-7, with 9 nucleotides matching TRBD1. The V gene end was trimmed by 3 bases and the J gene end by 5 bases; junction bases not matched to a gene: 5. Germline lookup yields CDR1 KGHSH and CDR2 LQKENI. This CDR3 contains 14 residues. CDR3 protein: CASSPGTGHHEQYF. The sequenced part of the CDR3 DNA is TGTGCCAGCTCACCCGGGACAGGGCACCACGAG.

To note about this clone: From the germline J gene comes the end of the CDR3, since the read stops 3 residues before it. V is TRBV19 and J is TRBJ1-2, with D perhaps TRBD1 (5 bases). Germline values: CDR1 LNHDA, CDR2 SQIVND (reference sequence). This CDR3 has 15 residues. CDR3 DNA (partial): TGTGCCAGTAGAAATCCGGGACTAATCCTGCGAGGC. This gives the protein CASRNPGLILRG. The whole CDR3 sequence reads CASRNPGLILRGYTF.

The CDR3 bases that were read are TGTGCCAGCAGCTTAGTCGGGGGCACAGATACG. It encodes CASSLVGGTDT. The full CDR3 is CASSLVGGTDTQYF. V is TRBV7-2 and J is TRBJ2-3; D might be TRBD2 (5 bases). The CDR3 extends 3 residues past the end of the read, so its final part is completed from the germline J gene. The germline V gene encodes CDR1 SGHTA and CDR2 FQGNSA. CDR3 length: 14 amino acids. The V end lost 1 base, the J end lost 1 base, and 6 bases lay between the germline ends.

On this clone itself: The sequenced fragment ends 3 residues before the CDR3 boundary, so the rest is inferred from the germline J gene. The rearrangement joins TRBV30 to TRBJ2-3; D perhaps matches TRBD1 (5 bases). The germline V gene has CDR1 GTSNPN and CDR2 SVGIG (reference sequence). This CDR3 has 13 residues. Trimming shortened V by 0 bases and J by 5 bases, and 9 bases separated the two germline ends. CDR3 bases read: TGTGCCTGGAGTGTACTTAGGGGAGATACG. This encodes CAWSVLRGDT. The full CDR3 protein reads CAWSVLRGDTQYF.

Remarks on this clone: Coverage ceases 3 residues before the CDR3 finishes, and the germline J gene fills in the end. The V and J genes are TRBV7-2 and TRBJ1-6; no reliable D call. The germline gives CDR1 SGHTA, CDR2 FQGNSA. The germline V and J ends were trimmed by 8 bases and 4 bases, with 9 bases remaining between them. The CDR3 length is 13 residues. CDR3: CASGQSYNSPLHF. CDR3 bases read: TGTGCCAGCGGGCAGAGTTATAATTCACCC.

With respect to this clone: The read ends 3 residues shy of where the CDR3 ends; the end is completed using the germline J gene. The chain couples TRBV14 to TRBJ1-6, with D tentatively TRBD1 (5 bases). Germline CDR1 is SGHDN and CDR2 is FVKESK. This CDR3 is 12 amino acids long. The part of the CDR3 DNA that was read is TGTGCCAGCAGCCACATCGGGGGGGCC. As protein: CASSHIGGA. The entire CDR3 is CASSHIGGALHF.

A word on this clone: The sequence runs out 3 residues before the end of the CDR3; the remainder is reconstructed from the germline J gene. V usage is TRBV7-3 and J usage is TRBJ2-1; 8 bases fit TRBD2. Trimming cost V 2 bases and J 6 bases; bases outside gene matches: 9. The CDR3 extends over 16 amino acids. In germline, CDR1 is SGHTA, CDR2 FQGTGA. The CDR3: CASSLGTSGLFNEQFF. Partial CDR3 DNA: TGTGCCAGCAGCTTAGGCACTAGCGGATTATTCAATGAG.